This record covers a single TCR beta chain. The antigen remains unidentified. Germline lookup yields CDR1 MNHEY and CDR2 SMNVEV (reference sequence). The V segment lost 6 bases and the J segment 8 bases; nucleotides outside the gene matches: 9. The CDR3 has 14 amino acids. Measured with immunoSEQ multiplex PCR; TCRdb has only the in-frame clones, and not every one. This table holds about 350,000 clones, 93% found once. These data come from a study of brain T cells in children with intractable seizures. Noted time point: blood from clinic visit 5 months post-surgery; TSC patient then seizure free. Surgery cases with the highest brain T cell transcript signatures were chosen for sequencing. General study points: Only CDR3 sequence similarity suggested viral specificity, without known HCMV serostatus.

The sequence came from a boy younger than two with tuberous sclerosis and intractable seizures. The sequencing used peripheral blood, collected 4 to 5 months after surgery. The chain is built from TRBV27 and TRBJ2-1, with 8 bases identical to TRBD2. CDR3 protein: CASRGLAYSDEQFF. The CDR3 bases are TGTGCCAGCAGAGGACTAGCTTATAGTGATGAGCAGTTCTTC.